The 12 T cell receptor beta chains below come from one sample, sequenced in a study of T cells after yellow fever vaccination. TCRdb re-derived calls from the 5' RACE reads in MiXCR, one entry per CDR3 protein. The table records 60,000 to 95,000 distinct CDR3 sequences, more than 5.5% of them present only once. The sequenced sample was CD8+ T cells sorted from PBMCs, obtained 10 to 11 days after the first yellow fever vaccination. Receptors originate from a man aged 18 to 35 who received the YFV17D yellow fever vaccine.

This clonotype has a count of ten or more. The chain is built from TRBV11-2 and TRBJ2-1; D is unresolved. V was shortened by 5 bases and J by 10 bases, with 12 bases between the two germline ends. CDR3 size: 12 residues. The germline CDR1 and CDR2 sequences are SGHAT and FQNNGV. CDR3: CASSGENLEQFF. In DNA, the CDR3 is TGTGCCAGCAGCGGAGAAAATTTAGAGCAGTTCTTC.

This clonotype was seen repeatedly, ten times or more. The DNA for the CDR3 is TGTGCCAGCAGCTTAGTCGGGGCCCCCACGGCGCTCCACTTT. Translation: CASSLVGAPTALHF. The chain links TRBV7-9 to TRBJ1-6; TRBD1 might be the D (5 bases). Trimming cost V 1 base and J 16 bases, with 17 bases left between them. The germline gives CDR1 SEHNR, CDR2 FQNEAQ (reference sequence). This CDR3 spans 14 amino acids.

This clonotype has more than one count but fewer than ten. This chain links TRBV12-3 or TRBV12-4 with TRBJ2-7; no firm D call. The CDR3 sequence is 14 residues long. Trimming cost V 2 bases and J 6 bases, with 14 bases left between them. The CDR3 loop is CASSLLALLSEQYF. For the CDR3, the DNA is TGTGCCAGCAGTTTATTAGCCCTACTCTCCGAGCAGTACTTC.

This clonotype showed up many times. The chain combines TRBV6-2 or TRBV6-3 with TRBJ2-1; D remains ambiguous. The CDR3 is 13 residues long. V dropped 0 bases and J dropped 4 bases, with 4 bases sitting between them. The germline CDR1 and CDR2 sequences are MNHEY and SVGEGT. CDR3 nucleotides: TGTGCCAGCAGTTACTCCCTTTACAATGAGCAGTTCTTC. Translation gives CASSYSLYNEQFF.

This clonotype was counted many times. CDR3: CASSSLNGELFF. The CDR3 region has the DNA TGTGCCAGCAGCTCCCTTAACGGGGAGCTGTTTTTT. The rearrangement joins TRBV7-2 to TRBJ2-2; D is unresolved. This CDR3 is 12 amino acids long. Trimming shortened V by 4 bases and J by 7 bases, and 7 bases separated the two germline ends. The germline V gene encodes CDR1 SGHTA and CDR2 FQGNSA.

This clonotype came up many times. The chain uses TRBV4-2 and TRBJ2-2; 13 nucleotides line up with TRBD2. V shed 3 bases and J 8 bases; nucleotides not matched to a gene: 9. This CDR3 region has 17 residues. Germline CDR1 and CDR2: LGHNA and YNFKEQ. The CDR3 DNA reads TGTGCCAGCAGCCACCAACTAGCGGGGGGGCTCGGAGGGGAGCTGTTTTTT. Translating it yields CASSHQLAGGLGGELFF.

The gene calls are TRBV9 and TRBJ1-1; D gene uncertain. V was shortened by 4 bases and J by 4 bases, with 8 bases between the two germline ends. The CDR3 has 12 residues. Germline CDR1 is SGDLS and CDR2 is YYNGEE. The CDR3 DNA is TGTGCCAGCAGCCCCATGATCACTGAAGCTTTCTTT. It specifies CASSPMITEAFF. Looking up the rest from reference TRBV9 and TRBJ1-1 gives the full variable domain: DSGVTQTPKHLITATGQRVTLRCSPRSGDLSVYWYQQSLDQGLQFLIQYYNGEERAKGNILERFSAQQFPDLHSELNLSSLELGDSALYFCASSPMITEAFFGQGTRLTVV.

This chain links TRBV19 with TRBJ2-3, with D possibly matching TRBD2 (7 bases). Between the trimmed V and J ends, which lost 7 bases and 4 bases, there was a span of 18 bases. The CDR3 totals 15 residues. Germline lookup yields CDR1 LNHDA and CDR2 SQIVND (reference sequence). In DNA, the CDR3 is TGTGCCAGTAACCCTTTGGGGGGGGGCCCAGATACGCAGTATTTT. It specifies CASNPLGGGPDTQYF.

At least ten counts were recorded for this clonotype. The chain combines TRBV4-3 with TRBJ2-7; the D gene is possibly TRBD1 (5 bases). From germline, CDR1 is LGHNA and CDR2 YSLEER. The V and J ends lost 0 bases and 2 bases respectively, with 11 bases between them. The CDR3 runs to 15 residues. The DNA of the CDR3 is TGCGCCAGCAGCCAAGAGGATCAGGGCCCCTACGAGCAGTACTTC. Protein product: CASSQEDQGPYEQYF.

This clonotype has a count of ten or more. For the CDR3, the DNA is TGCGCCAGCAGCCAAGGGGCAGCAGCGAACACCGGGGAGCTGTTTTTT. Translating gives CASSQGAAANTGELFF. The gene calls are TRBV4-3 and TRBJ2-2; D uncertain. With 1 base removed from V and 0 bases from J, the gap between germline ends came to 9 bases. CDR1 is LGHNA, CDR2 YSLEER, per germline. This CDR3 spans 16 amino acids.

This clonotype was seen a handful of times. The rearrangement uses TRBV7-9 and TRBJ2-2; a possible D gene is TRBD1 (6 bases). CDR1 is SEHNR, CDR2 FQNEAQ, per germline (reference sequence). V lost 10 bases and J lost 7, with 13 bases in between. The CDR3 is made up of 12 amino acids. The CDR3 region has the DNA TGTGCCAAGGCAGGGGTTAGCGGGGAGCTGTTTTTT. Its translation is CAKAGVSGELFF. The whole variable domain, filled in from reference TRBV7-9 and TRBJ2-2, reads DTGVSQNPRHKITKRGQNVTFRCDPISEHNRLYWYRQTLGQGPEFLTYFQNEAQLEKSRLLSDRFSAERPKGSFSTLEIQRTEQGDSAMYLCAKAGVSGELFFGEGSRLTVL.

This clonotype has a handful of counts. The V gene is TRBV6-2 or TRBV6-3, the J gene TRBJ2-7, with D tentatively TRBD1 (6 bases). Per the germline V gene, CDR1 is MNHEY and CDR2 is SVGEGT. V shed 10 bases and J shed 6 bases, with 19 bases lying between them. The CDR3 consists of 13 residues. This CDR3 is CAITGQPLGEQYF. CDR3 DNA: TGTGCCATTACTGGACAGCCTTTGGGCGAGCAGTACTTC.